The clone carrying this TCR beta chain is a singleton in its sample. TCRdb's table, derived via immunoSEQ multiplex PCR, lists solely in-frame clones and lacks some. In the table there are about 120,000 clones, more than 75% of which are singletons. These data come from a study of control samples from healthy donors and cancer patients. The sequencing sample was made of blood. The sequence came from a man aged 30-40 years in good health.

CDR3 bases: TGTGCCAGCAGTTCCCCCAGGGATTCGCTCGACGGCTACACCTTC. Translating gives CASSSPRDSLDGYTF. V usage is TRBV6-5 and J usage is TRBJ1-2; D possibly corresponds to TRBD1 (5 bases). Germline-derived CDR1 and CDR2 are MNHEY and SVGAGI. The germline V and J ends were trimmed by 4 bases and 8 bases, with 20 bases remaining between them. This CDR3 is 15 amino acids long.